The 25 T cell receptor beta chains below were found in one sample sequenced in a study of beta chain features in type 1 diabetes. Expressed TCRB transcripts were sequenced after all isolated RNA was converted to cDNA. Libraries were prepared by immunoSEQ multiplex PCR; TCRdb keeps only in-frame clonotypes and omits some of them. The data contain 620,000 or so clones, roughly 15% of them seen just once; the ten biggest clones take up 0.093%. What was sequenced was naive CD4+ T cells from blood. The source is a man between 18 and 35 years old in good health.

The genes are TRBV4-3 and TRBJ1-1, with 7 bases aligning to TRBD1. In germline, CDR1 is LGHNA, CDR2 YSLEER. The CDR3 is made up of 16 amino acids. With V trimmed by 1 base and J by 1 base, 6 bases remained unmatched. The CDR3 here is CASSQATGQRNTEAFF. The CDR3 DNA is TGCGCCAGCAGCCAAGCTACGGGACAGAGGAACACTGAAGCTTTCTTT.

In its sample, this clone was seen a few times. The chain couples TRBV30 to TRBJ2-5, with D maybe TRBD1 (6 bases). The V gene's germline CDR1 is GTSNPN and CDR2 SVGIG (reference sequence). The CDR3 has 14 amino acids. Trimming removed 2 bases from V and 6 bases from J, with 16 bases in between. The CDR3 DNA sequence: TGTGCCTGGAGTCTTCCCAGGGGTCAAAAGACCCAGTACTTC. Translated: CAWSLPRGQKTQYF.

The rearrangement links TRBV7-9 to TRBJ2-3; 10 positions agree with TRBD1. The germline gives CDR1 SEHNR, CDR2 FQNEAQ (reference sequence). The trim removed 5 bases at V and 1 base at J, leaving 9 bases unmatched. This CDR3 is built from 17 residues. The DNA of the CDR3 is TGTGCCAGCAGCCGCGACCTCGGGACAGGGGGCACAGATACGCAGTATTTT. It specifies CASSRDLGTGGTDTQYF.

This clone has a handful of counts. V gene TRBV6-5 combines with J gene TRBJ2-2; D unclear. CDR1 MNHEY and CDR2 SVGAGI come from the germline V gene. V was pared by 8 bases and J by 1 base, with 11 bases between. The CDR3 has 14 amino acids. The CDR3 nucleotides read TGTGCCAGCTTATTGCATAGGAACACCGGGGAGCTGTTTTTT. Its translation: CASLLHRNTGELFF.

Only a few counts were recorded for this clone. This rearrangement joins TRBV11-2 to TRBJ2-3; possibly TRBD2 for D (5 bases). Germline CDR1 reads SGHAT; CDR2 reads FQNNGV. The CDR3 extends over 15 amino acids. V was clipped by 1 base and J by 6 bases, with 14 bases between them. The CDR3 DNA sequence: TGTGCCAGCAGCTTAGCACGAGGGCTGCGGGATACGCAGTATTTT. Translation gives CASSLARGLRDTQYF.

This clone has a handful of counts. This sequence joins TRBV6-1 and TRBJ2-2; D call uncertain. Germline V gene lookup returns CDR1 MNHNS and CDR2 SASEGT. This CDR3 has 15 amino acids. Trimming pared 7 bases from V and 6 bases from J, leaving 18 bases between. The CDR3 region is CASKTQMSKAGELFF. The CDR3 bases are TGTGCCAGCAAAACCCAGATGAGTAAGGCCGGGGAGCTGTTTTTT.

The DNA for the CDR3 is TGCGCCAGCAGCCAAGCCTACTTTGATGAGCAGTACTTC. It specifies CASSQAYFDEQYF. The chain uses TRBV4-3 and TRBJ2-7; D is ambiguous. Germline V CDR1 and CDR2: LGHNA, YSLEER. The V end lost 1 base, the J end lost 7 bases, and 11 bases lay between the germline ends. This CDR3 spans 13 amino acids.

The rearrangement joins TRBV7-2 to TRBJ2-7; 7 bases map to TRBD2. V shed 3 bases and J 3 bases; nucleotides not matched to a gene: 11. This CDR3 comprises 16 residues. Germline V gene sequence: CDR1 SGHTA, CDR2 FQGNSA. For the CDR3, the DNA is TGTGCCAGCAGCTTGGGACTACCTAAAAACTACTACGAGCAGTACTTC. It translates to CASSLGLPKNYYEQYF. Using reference TRBV7-2 and TRBJ2-7 for the parts outside the CDR3, the full variable domain is GAGVSQSPSNKVTEKGKDVELRCDPISGHTALYWYRQSLGQGLEFLIYFQGNSAPDKSGLPSDRFSAERTGGSVSTLTIQRTQQEDSAVYLCASSLGLPKNYYEQYFGPGTRLTVT.

CDR3 nucleotide sequence: TGTGCCAGCAGCAGGGGGACAGGGGCAGGGTACGAGCAGTACTTC. Encoded protein: CASSRGTGAGYEQYF. The chain is built from TRBV7-2 and TRBJ2-7; 10 bases are shared with TRBD1. Germline V lookup: CDR1 SGHTA, CDR2 FQGNSA. Losses at the gene ends were 5 bases for V and 4 bases for J; bases not matched to a gene: 8. The CDR3 is made up of 15 amino acids.

This chain joins TRBV5-6 and TRBJ2-7, with 8 bases identical to TRBD1. V was clipped by 1 base and J by 6 bases; unmatched bases: 3. This CDR3 spans 13 amino acids. Germline assignment: CDR1 SGHDT and CDR2 YYEEEE. The CDR3 reads CASSLNDRGEQYF. In DNA, the CDR3 is TGTGCCAGCAGCTTGAACGACAGGGGCGAGCAGTACTTC.

This clone was detected only a few times. Other DNA variants within this sample encode the same CDR3. The rearrangement joins TRBV5-1 to TRBJ2-3; D remains unclear. From germline, CDR1 is SGHRS and CDR2 YFSETQ. The CDR3 extends over 12 amino acids. Trimming removed 5 bases from V and 3 bases from J, with 7 bases in between. CDR3 sequence: CASSLKTDTQYF. CDR3 bases: TGCGCCAGCAGTTTGAAAACAGATACGCAGTATTTT.

This clone was seen only a few times. J is TRBJ2-3 and V is TRBV30; D possibly corresponds to TRBD1 (6 bases). Germline assignment: CDR1 GTSNPN and CDR2 SVGIG (reference sequence). This CDR3 contains 16 residues. Trimming left V 4 bases short and J 2 bases short, with 19 bases between. CDR3 sequence reads: CAWKGNQGWATDTQYF. The CDR3 bases are TGTGCCTGGAAAGGCAATCAGGGGTGGGCCACAGATACGCAGTATTTT.

This clone was seen a few times. V and J are TRBV30 and TRBJ2-2; 7 nucleotides line up with TRBD1. The CDR3 runs 13 residues. The junction had 7 bases not matched to a gene; V was cut back by 8 bases and J by 4 bases. From germline, CDR1 is GTSNPN and CDR2 SVGIG (reference sequence). The CDR3 region is CAASTGSTGELFF. CDR3 nucleotide sequence: TGTGCCGCCTCGACAGGGAGCACCGGGGAGCTGTTTTTT.

This chain joins TRBV11-2 and TRBJ2-7; TRBD1 aligns across 7 bases. The V gene's germline CDR1 is SGHAT and CDR2 FQNNGV. V shed 6 bases, J shed 3 bases, and the junction held 8 bases outside the gene matches. There are 14 residues in the CDR3. The CDR3 sequence is CASSLRRQGYEQYF. CDR3 coding DNA: TGTGCCAGCAGTCTGCGAAGACAGGGCTACGAGCAGTACTTC.

This clone was found a few times. The chain couples TRBV9 to TRBJ2-7; TRBD1 aligns across 10 bases. This CDR3 contains 15 residues. With 0 bases clipped from V and 3 bases from J, the junction kept 3 bases outside the gene matches. The germline CDR1 and CDR2 sequences are SGDLS and YYNGEE. The CDR3 protein is CASSVGGQGVYEQYF. The CDR3 DNA reads TGTGCCAGCAGCGTAGGAGGACAGGGGGTCTACGAGCAGTACTTC.

Concerning this clone: Other DNA sequences of this sample code for an identical CDR3. This sequence joins TRBV18 and TRBJ2-6, with no clear D. V was trimmed by 3 bases and J by 1 base, leaving 1 base between them. This CDR3 comprises 13 residues. Germline V lookup: CDR1 KGHSH, CDR2 LQKENI. The CDR3 DNA reads TGTGCCAGCTCACCTTCTGGGGCCAACGTCCTGACTTTC. Translating gives CASSPSGANVLTF. Full variable domain (rest looked up from reference TRBV18 and TRBJ2-6): NAGVMQNPRHLVRRRGQEARLRCSPMKGHSHVYWYRQLPEEGLKFMVYLQKENIIDESGMPKERFSAEFPKEGPSILRIQQVVRGDSAAYFCASSPSGANVLTFGAGSRLTVL.

The chain is built from TRBV29-1 and TRBJ2-2, with D unresolved. The ends were cut back, 5 bases at V and 1 base at J, with 14 bases in the middle. This CDR3 comprises 15 residues. Germline CDR1 is SQVTM and CDR2 is ANQGSEA. CDR3 bases: TGCAGCGTTAAAGGCAGGCTCGGGAACACCGGGGAGCTGTTTTTT. Its protein product is CSVKGRLGNTGELFF.

This clone was seen a handful of times. The chain carries TRBV6-1 and TRBJ1-1; tentative D call: TRBD1 (6 bases). The CDR3 is made up of 13 amino acids. Deletions cut 9 bases from V and 1 base from J, with 12 bases between. Germline lookup yields CDR1 MNHNS and CDR2 SASEGT. CDR3 protein: CASLMDRNTEAFF. The CDR3 DNA sequence: TGTGCCAGTCTAATGGACAGGAACACTGAAGCTTTCTTT.

This clone came up a few times. Other DNA sequences in the same sample also yield this CDR3. This chain links TRBV19 with TRBJ1-2; D gene unclear. V gave up 7 bases and J gave up 3 bases, with 6 bases separating them. The CDR3 contains 11 residues. Germline CDR1 and CDR2: LNHDA and SQIVND (reference sequence). DNA for the CDR3: TGTGCCAGTACGGCGGACTATGGCTACACCTTC. Its translation: CASTADYGYTF.

This clone was seen ten or more times. The CDR3: CASSLWGNEQFF. Here the CDR3 DNA reads TGTGCCAGCAGTTTATGGGGCAATGAGCAGTTCTTC. V usage is TRBV28 and J usage is TRBJ2-1, with unresolved D. V gave up 0 bases and J gave up 6 bases, with 3 bases separating them. Germline V gives CDR1 MDHEN, CDR2 SYDVKM. This CDR3 spans 12 amino acids.

The V gene is TRBV18, the J gene TRBJ1-1, with D tentatively TRBD1 (6 bases). The CDR3 sequence is 16 residues long. V was trimmed by 3 bases and J by 1 base, leaving 15 bases between them. The germline V gene has CDR1 KGHSH and CDR2 LQKENI. The CDR3 DNA reads as TGTGCCAGCTCACCCCTTTTGGTACAGGGGAACACTGAAGCTTTCTTT. Protein: CASSPLLVQGNTEAFF. Full variable domain (outside the CDR3, taken from reference TRBV18 and TRBJ1-1): NAGVMQNPRHLVRRRGQEARLRCSPMKGHSHVYWYRQLPEEGLKFMVYLQKENIIDESGMPKERFSAEFPKEGPSILRIQQVVRGDSAAYFCASSPLLVQGNTEAFFGQGTRLTVV.

The chain is built from TRBV10-3 and TRBJ2-6; D is possibly TRBD1 (5 bases). CDR3 size: 18 residues. Germline CDR1 and CDR2: ENHRY and SYGVKD. The ends were cut back, 4 bases at V and 0 bases at J, with 16 bases in the middle. The DNA for the CDR3 is TGTGCCATCAGTGCTACAGGCACCGATAGCTCTGGGGCCAACGTCCTGACTTTC. Its protein product is CAISATGTDSSGANVLTF.

V usage is TRBV7-9 and J usage is TRBJ2-2, with TRBD1 matching over 7 bases. The CDR3 is 16 residues long. Unmatched junction bases numbered 7, after V lost 6 bases and J lost 0 bases. Germline values: CDR1 SEHNR, CDR2 FQNEAQ (reference sequence). The CDR3 bases are TGTGCCAGCAGGAAACACAGGGGCCCGAACACCGGGGAGCTGTTTTTT. Its protein product is CASRKHRGPNTGELFF.

There are a few counts of this clone. The chain combines TRBV28 with TRBJ2-7; no clear D gene. The germline gives CDR1 MDHEN, CDR2 SYDVKM. The CDR3 runs to 13 residues. The ends were cut back, 7 bases at V and 4 bases at J, with 14 bases in the middle. The CDR3 reads CASTGPERYEQYF. The CDR3 DNA sequence: TGTGCCAGCACGGGTCCAGAAAGATACGAGCAGTACTTC.

This clone occurred a few times. The chain has TRBV7-2 and TRBJ2-7; D call uncertain. There are 10 residues in the CDR3. Germline V CDR1 and CDR2: SGHTA, FQGNSA. With 5 bases removed from V and 3 bases from J, the gap between germline ends came to 2 bases. The DNA of the CDR3 is TGTGCCAGCAGCCACTACGAGCAGTACTTC. It yields the protein CASSHYEQYF. The whole variable domain, filled in from reference TRBV7-2 and TRBJ2-7, reads GAGVSQSPSNKVTEKGKDVELRCDPISGHTALYWYRQSLGQGLEFLIYFQGNSAPDKSGLPSDRFSAERTGGSVSTLTIQRTQQEDSAVYLCASSHYEQYFGPGTRLTVT.